This is a list of T cell receptor beta chains from one sample in a study of siplizumab effects on memory and regulatory T cells. The assay was immunoSEQ multiplex PCR, and TCRdb's table has in-frame clones only and misses some. The sample yields approximately 120,000 clones, approximately 90% seen once. What was sequenced was Tregs sorted from blood. These receptors came from a human donor in good health. Both conserved end residues are part of each CDR3. D genes are given only for firm matches. Expanded clones are given a class, and other clones once, few, many or no size at all.

j_call d_call clone_size v_call cdr3_length cdr3_nt cdr3_aa
TRBJ2-3 TRBD2 - TRBV19 13 TGTGCCAGTAGAGGACTAGGCACAGATACGCAGTATTTT CASRGLGTDTQYF
TRBJ2-3 TRBD1 - TRBV2 14 TGTGCCAGCAGGCGGGACAGGGTAACAGATACGCAGTATTTT CASRRDRVTDTQYF
TRBJ1-5 - - TRBV28 16 TGTGCCAGCAGTTTATTATCAGGGCGGGCCAATCAGCCCCAGCATTTT CASSLLSGRANQPQHF
TRBJ2-5 - - TRBV5-1 12 TGCGCCAGCAGCCCCGGACAAGAGACCCAGTACTTC CASSPGQETQYF
TRBJ1-2 - - TRBV6-5 10 TGTGTATGTTTTGGATATGGCTACACCTTC CVCFGYGYTF
TRBJ1-6 - once TRBV7-2 19 TGTGCCAGCAGTCCTAAAGGTCAGGGAGGGGTGGCCCGAAATTCACCCCTCCACTTT CASSPKGQGGVARNSPLHF
TRBJ1-1 TRBD1 - TRBV5-1 14 TGCGCCAGCAGCTCTGACAGGGTGAACACTGAAGCTTTCTTT CASSSDRVNTEAFF
TRBJ1-3 - - TRBV25-1 13 TGTGCCAGCAGTTCGCAACTCCGAGGAGGCATATATTTT CASSSQLRGGIYF
TRBJ1-4 - - TRBV19 15 TGTGCCAGTAGTATACCGGGTCAGATTAATGAAAAACTGTTTTTT CASSIPGQINEKLFF
TRBJ1-2 TRBD1 - TRBV2 16 TGTGCCAGCAGTGAAGTGGGGGCCAGGGGGCGCGATGGCTACACCTTC CASSEVGARGRDGYTF
TRBJ1-2 - - TRBV2 14 TGTGCCAGCAGTGAAGAGGGGCAATTGGATGGCTACACCTTC CASSEEGQLDGYTF
TRBJ2-7 - - TRBV18 15 TGTGCCAGCTCACTATCACACCAGGGATCCTACGAGCAGTACTTC CASSLSHQGSYEQYF
TRBJ1-2 - - TRBV19 14 TGTGCCAGCACTGCTTTTTTCGGGACGGATGGCTACACCTTC CASTAFFGTDGYTF
TRBJ2-3 TRBD1 - TRBV7-9 16 TGTGCCAGCAGCCCGACAGGGGGCGCATCCGCAGATACGCAGTATTTT CASSPTGGASADTQYF
TRBJ2-7 TRBD1 - TRBV19 15 TGTGCCAGTAGTATGACAGGGGCCCCCTCCTACGAGCAGTACTTC CASSMTGAPSYEQYF
TRBJ1-2 - - TRBV19 17 TGTGCCAGTAGTATGATTCGCCGGAGCAATACTAACTATGGCTACACCTTC CASSMIRRSNTNYGYTF
TRBJ2-3 - once TRBV7-3 14 TGTGCCAGCAGCTTTATGTCCCGCACAGATACGCAGTATTTT CASSFMSRTDTQYF
TRBJ1-5 TRBD1 - TRBV30 14 TGTGCCTGGAGTCCGACAGGGATCAATCAGCCCCAGCATTTT CAWSPTGINQPQHF
TRBJ2-3 TRBD2 - TRBV5-4 16 TGTGCCAGCAGCTTGCCCCTGCGGGAGTTCGCAGATACGCAGTATTTT CASSLPLREFADTQYF
TRBJ2-3 - - TRBV5-5 14 TGTGCCAGCAGCTTGGGGGGCGGCACAGATACGCAGTATTTT CASSLGGGTDTQYF
TRBJ1-2 - - TRBV5-6 15 TGTGCCAGCAGCTCACGAGGATTCGGCGAAGTAGGCTACACCTTC CASSSRGFGEVGYTF
TRBJ1-2 - once TRBV7-2 16 TGTGCCAGCAGCTTAGGGTTGAGAGTCAGGAGCTATGGCTACACCTTC CASSLGLRVRSYGYTF
TRBJ2-3 - - TRBV18 17 TGTGCCAGCTCACCGGCGTGGGCCAGCGTTAGCACAGATACGCAGTATTTT CASSPAWASVSTDTQYF
TRBJ1-4 TRBD1 - TRBV5-5 16 TGTGCCAGCAGCTCTCCTCGACAGGGGGCGGGGGAAAAACTGTTTTTT CASSSPRQGAGEKLFF
TRBJ1-5 - - TRBV19 16 TGTGCCAGTAGTATGGGGTTACAGGGTATCCGTCAGCCCCAGCATTTT CASSMGLQGIRQPQHF
TRBJ1-1 - - TRBV6-4 13 TGTGCCAGCAGTAGAGTGGGGGGGACTGAAGCTTTCTTT CASSRVGGTEAFF
TRBJ1-5 - - TRBV28 14 TGTGCCAGCAGTTTATCCGGGGTGTATCAGCCCCAGCATTTT CASSLSGVYQPQHF
TRBJ1-1 - once TRBV10-2 13 TGCGCCAGCAGTGAGGAAGTTCACACTGAAGCTTTCTTT CASSEEVHTEAFF
TRBJ2-1 - - TRBV5-3 13 TGTGCCAGCAGCCACGGGGGCCGCAATGAGCAGTTCTTC CASSHGGRNEQFF
TRBJ1-1 - - TRBV12-5 14 TGTGCTAGTGGTCCTCAGACCAAGAACACTGAAGCTTTCTTT CASGPQTKNTEAFF
TRBJ1-6 - - TRBV5-4 15 TGTGCCAGCAGCTTGGCCAGGGCTTTTAATTCACCCCTCCACTTT CASSLARAFNSPLHF
TRBJ2-5 - once TRBV5-4 15 TGTGCCAGCAGCCCGGGCCTCCCCGGAGGAGAGACCCAGTACTTC CASSPGLPGGETQYF
TRBJ2-1 - - TRBV9 16 TGTGCCAGCAGCGTAGCTACGAGCGGCCCCTACAATGAGCAGTTCTTC CASSVATSGPYNEQFF
TRBJ2-1 - - TRBV2 14 TGTGCCAGCAGTGGGGCGTCAAATTACAATGAGCAGTTCTTC CASSGASNYNEQFF
TRBJ2-1 TRBD2 - TRBV19 17 TGTGCCAGTAGTATAGTGCCAGCGGGAGGGCAAGGCGGTGAGCAGTTCTTC CASSIVPAGGQGGEQFF
TRBJ1-5 TRBD1 - TRBV6-1 14 TGTGCCAGCAGTTCTAGACAGGGAAATCAGCCCCAGCATTTT CASSSRQGNQPQHF
TRBJ2-1 TRBD2 - TRBV7-2 14 TGTGCCAGCAGCTTAAGGCGGGGGAGCGATGAGCAGTTCTTC CASSLRRGSDEQFF
TRBJ2-7 - - TRBV18 14 TGTGCCAGCTCAACCCCCTCGAGCTGGAACGAGCAGTACTTC CASSTPSSWNEQYF
TRBJ2-2 TRBD2 - TRBV11-3 17 TGTGCCAGCAGCTTAGCCGAGACTAGCGGGAGAACCGGGGAGCTGTTTTTT CASSLAETSGRTGELFF
TRBJ2-7 TRBD1 - TRBV5-8 15 TGTGCCAGCAGCTTGGGTGCGGGCCAGGGGGCTTGGCAGTACTTC CASSLGAGQGAWQYF